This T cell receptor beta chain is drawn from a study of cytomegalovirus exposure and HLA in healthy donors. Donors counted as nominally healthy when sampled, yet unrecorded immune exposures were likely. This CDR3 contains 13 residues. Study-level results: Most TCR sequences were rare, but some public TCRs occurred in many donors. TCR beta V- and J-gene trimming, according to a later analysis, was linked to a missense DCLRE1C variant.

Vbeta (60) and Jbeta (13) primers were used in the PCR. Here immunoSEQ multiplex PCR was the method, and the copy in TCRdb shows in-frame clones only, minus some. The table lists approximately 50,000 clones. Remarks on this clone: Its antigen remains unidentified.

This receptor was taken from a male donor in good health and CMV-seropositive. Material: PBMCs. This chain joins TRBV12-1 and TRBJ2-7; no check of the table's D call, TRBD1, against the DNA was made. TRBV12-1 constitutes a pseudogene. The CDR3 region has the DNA TGTGCCAGCAGCTCAACAGGGTTTTACGAGCAGTACTTC. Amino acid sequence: CASSSTGFYEQYF.